The source of this T cell receptor beta chain is a study of CD4 and CD8 cells across lung adenocarcinoma regions. Via MiXCR, TCRdb re-called the PCR reads, giving one row per CDR3 protein. The repertoire includes fewer than 10,000 distinct CDR3 sequences, around half of them detected once, and about 20% sits in the top ten. Germline V gene data show CDR1 as MNHEY and CDR2 as SMNVEV (reference sequence). The CDR3 is 18 residues long. On this clonotype itself: At one boundary the junction diverges from the germline segment, which might be a read error.

Localized lung adenocarcinoma, a non-small cell lung cancer, affected the donors. V is TRBV27 and J is TRBJ2-5, with D possibly being TRBD1 or TRBD2 (6 bases each). The specimen was CD8+ T cells from the center of a lung tumor. The source of this sequence is a female donor with lung adenocarcinoma. The CD4 and CD8 labels of this study may be unreliable. DNA for the CDR3: TGTGCCAGCAGTCAGGCGGGGCTCGGGGGCCGTGCCCAAGACACCCAGTACTTC. Its translation: CASSQAGLGGRAQDTQYF.